These T cell receptor beta chains were read from a single sample in a study of blood T cell repertoires in COVID-19. TCRdb's copy holds only in-frame clones and misses some; the assay was immunoSEQ multiplex PCR. The sample shows around 170,000 clones, around 86% of them seen only once. Sequencing used peripheral blood. The receptors here all came from a woman aged 35 to 49 with acute or convalescent COVID-19. CDR3s include the opening cysteine and the closing phenylalanine or tryptophan. The D gene is left open where the match is weak. Some rows have no size entry. The others give once, few or many, or a class for an expanded clone.

>TRBV19|.|TRBD1|TRBJ1-6
CASSIRDRGYNSPLHF
TGTGCCAGTAGTATCCGGGACAGGGGATATAATTCACCCCTCCACTTT
>TRBV5-1|once|.|TRBJ2-5
CASSLGQIQETQYF
TGCGCCAGCAGCTTGGGGCAAATACAAGAGACCCAGTACTTC
>TRBV15|.|TRBD1|TRBJ2-1
CATSRGQIDYNEQFF
TGTGCCACCAGCAGGGGACAGATTGACTACAATGAGCAGTTCTTC
>TRBV5-1|.|.|TRBJ1-6
CASSLTAVSYNSPLHF
TGCGCCAGCAGCTTAACGGCGGTCTCCTATAATTCACCCCTCCACTTT
>TRBV6-5|.|.|TRBJ1-1
CASSYPGSTEAFF
TGTGCCAGCAGTTACCCGGGGAGCACTGAAGCTTTCTTT
>TRBV6-1|.|TRBD1|TRBJ2-7
CASSPLSGQGNEQYF
TGTGCCAGCAGTCCCTTATCGGGACAGGGGAACGAGCAGTACTTC
>TRBV14|.|.|TRBJ1-1
CASSHSIGAEAFF
TGTGCCAGCAGCCATTCTATTGGAGCTGAAGCTTTCTTT
>TRBV28|.|TRBD1|TRBJ2-7
CASMEIPGQGGDEQYF
TGTGCCAGCATGGAGATTCCGGGACAGGGGGGAGACGAGCAGTACTTC
>TRBV5-1|once|.|TRBJ2-4
CASSLDPGIAKNIQYF
TGCGCCAGCAGCTTGGATCCAGGAATAGCCAAAAACATTCAGTACTTC
>TRBV21-1|.|.|TRBJ2-1
CASHEIPSSGGAVEQFF
TGTGCCAGCCACGAGATCCCGTCCAGCGGGGGGGCGGTGGAGCAGTTCTTC
>TRBV14|.|.|TRBJ2-1
CASSQERGFVSYNEQFF
TGTGCCAGCAGCCAAGAAAGAGGGTTCGTATCCTACAATGAGCAGTTCTTC
>TRBV24-1|.|TRBD2|TRBJ2-1
CATSDLRTSGSYNEQFF
TGTGCCACCAGTGATTTGCGGACTAGCGGGAGCTACAATGAGCAGTTCTTC
>TRBV30|.|.|TRBJ1-2
CAWRDKTGVYGYTF
TGTGCCTGGAGGGATAAAACAGGTGTCTATGGCTACACCTTC
>TRBV20-1|.|.|TRBJ2-1
CSAFGDNEQFF
TGCAGTGCTTTCGGAGACAATGAGCAGTTCTTC
>TRBV5-8|.|TRBD2|TRBJ2-1
CASSFGTSGDNEQFF
TGTGCCAGCAGCTTTGGGACTAGCGGAGACAATGAGCAGTTCTTC
>TRBV12-3/TRBV12-4|few|TRBD1|TRBJ1-2
CASSPGTDYGYTF
TGTGCCAGCAGTCCGGGGACAGACTATGGCTACACCTTC
>TRBV5-1|.|.|TRBJ1-4
CASSFEGEKLFF
TGCGCCAGCAGCTTTGAGGGTGAAAAACTGTTTTTT
>TRBV10-1|.|TRBD2|TRBJ2-3
CASSDSTSGTDTQYF
TGCGCCAGCAGTGACTCGACTAGCGGCACAGATACGCAGTATTTT
>TRBV28|.|TRBD2|TRBJ2-1
CASSPPERGSYNEQFF
TGTGCCAGCAGTCCCCCAGAGCGGGGGAGTTACAATGAGCAGTTCTTC
>TRBV29-1|.|TRBD1|TRBJ2-3
CSAYGWDREFRTDTQYF
TGCAGCGCCTACGGGTGGGACAGGGAATTTAGAACAGATACGCAGTATTTT
>TRBV19|.|TRBD1|TRBJ1-1
CASTAGTGGTEAFF
TGTGCCAGTACTGCCGGGACAGGGGGCACTGAAGCTTTCTTT
>TRBV3-1/TRBV3-2|.|TRBD2|TRBJ2-2
CASSRRLAGEAGELFF
TGTGCCAGCAGCCGCAGACTAGCGGGGGAGGCCGGGGAGCTGTTTTTT
>TRBV7-9|.|.|TRBJ1-2
CASSLESEGLGDYGYTF
TGTGCCAGCAGCTTAGAGTCGGAGGGGCTGGGGGACTATGGCTACACCTTC
>TRBV27|.|TRBD1|TRBJ1-6
CASSIRDRGNSPLHF
TGTGCCAGCAGTATCCGGGACAGGGGTAATTCACCCCTCCACTTT
>TRBV2|.|TRBD1|TRBJ2-7
CASSPGQGSYEQYF
TGTGCCAGCAGTCCGGGACAGGGATCTTACGAGCAGTACTTC
>TRBV29-1|.|TRBD1|TRBJ2-3
CSVTGQGLDTQYF
TGCAGCGTCACGGGACAGGGGTTAGATACGCAGTATTTT